This T cell receptor beta chain was captured by sequencing in a study of IL-17A CD8 T cells in psoriatic arthritis synovium. Context from the whole study: The goal of the study was to define the phenotype, molecular profile and function of synovial IL-17A+CD8+ T cells in psoriatic arthritis pathogenesis. The investigation overall reported the following: Although some individual clones took up over 4% of the repertoire, most synovial CD8+ subsets stayed polyclonal. TCR sequencing covered only a few patients, which the authors acknowledged as a limited sample size. Cells came from synovial fluid rather than synovial tissue, since no psoriatic arthritis synovial tissue samples were available.

The CDR3, from cysteine to phenylalanine, totals 16 residues. The read is trimmed to its CDR3 DNA, 48 bases read in frame from base 1. CDR1 and CDR2 are drawn from the germline V gene (reference sequence): PRHDT, FYEKMQ. V loses 5 bases at its end and J loses 5 bases; junction bases beyond the gene matches: 11. After DNA extraction (Qiagen), TCRbeta V-D-J rearrangements underwent bias-controlled amplification and then high-throughput sequencing (immunoSEQ; Adaptive Biotech). As for the original processing: The immunoSEQ Analyzer platform was used for sequence-level analysis of productive sequences. Clonality was computed as 1 minus Pielou's evenness, ranging from 0 (highly polyclonal) to 1 (monoclonal). Repertoire overlap between subsets was quantified with the Morisita index, from 0 (no similarity) to 1 (complete similarity). The source is immuneACCESS, and TCRdb retained only in-frame sequences with V and J called. Part of the clones is not carried over; for the studies checked, unresolved V genes explain less than half of this, and the remainder is unexplained. V, J and clone size derive from that table, while D and trimming were established from the DNA sequence. In all, the sample holds over 2,000 clones, and approximately 70% of those were seen once. Of the sample, 11% to 15% is held by the ten largest clones.

Synovial fluid effusions were aspirated from actively inflamed joints of psoriatic arthritis patients. Memory CD8+ T cells in synovial fluid were sorted patient by patient into Tc17 (IL-17A+) cells, bulk memory cells and Tc1 (IL-17A-IFNgamma+) cells in order to compare their TCR repertoires. The psoriatic arthritis patients fulfilled the Classification of Psoriatic Arthritis Study Group (CASPAR) criteria. CD45RA-CD27+/- plus CD45RA+CD27- cells were sorted as bulk memory CD8+ T cells. Sorted CD8+ T cell subsets from the synovial fluid of a few patients with psoriatic arthritis were subjected to TCRbeta sequencing. Synovial fluid mononuclear cells were isolated using Lymphoprep and were cryopreserved in liquid nitrogen prior to use. Approximately 50% fetal calf serum and around 9% dimethyl sulfoxide were contained in the cryopreservation medium. A remark on this clone: Its antigen is not yet known. No much larger clone exists at a distance of one base, and base qualities are not known.

The sequenced material came from memory CD8+ T cells from synovial fluid. In light of the paper, this sample's cell subset or site label describes: bulk memory CD8+ T cells (CD45RA-CD27+/- and CD45RA+CD27-). The origin of this receptor is a human donor with psoriatic arthritis. The sequence links TRBV13 to TRBJ1-3; TRBD1 lines up with 8 middle nucleotides. DNA sequence: TGTGCCAGCAGCCGAACAGACAGGGGTATTAGAAACACCATATATTTT. Its protein reads: CASSRTDRGIRNTIYF. Extended through the reference TRBV13 and TRBJ1-3 proteins, this CDR3 yields the full variable domain: AAGVIQSPRHLIKEKRETATLKCYPIPRHDTVYWYQQGPGQDPQFLISFYEKMQSDKGSIPDRFSAQQFSDYHSELNMSSLELGDSALYFCASSRTDRGIRNTIYFGEGSWLTVV.